This TCR beta chain was identified in a study of T cell responses to AZD1222 COVID-19 vaccine (dated by TCRdb to 2020 to 2023). Looking at the study overall: AZD1222 recipients given second doses at about 4 weeks or at about 12 weeks were pooled, since spike-specific TCR depth and breadth were not found to differ between the two schedules. A total of approximately 250 trial participants underwent TCR sequencing, of whom 200 to 220 had received two doses of AZD1222 and about 26 had received two doses of the MenACWY control vaccine. Trial participants were enrolled by age into 18-55, 56-69 and 70-plus year subgroups, with 148, 28 and 57 TCR-sequenced participants respectively.

As regards this clone: Its antigen is not yet known. Nothing much larger sits one base from this clone, and base qualities are not available.

In the germline V gene, CDR1 corresponds to SGHTA and CDR2 to FQGNSA. The CDR3 goes from the cysteine to the phenylalanine over 13 residues. Left in the record is the CDR3 DNA by itself, 39 bases read in frame from the first base. The trim is 5 bases for V and 8 bases for J, with a gap of 13 bases between the germline ends. The meaning of the sample's time point label: baseline before first vaccination. Vaccinee samples came from UK trials COV001 and COV002, including a single-blind randomized controlled phase 2/3 trial of AZD1222 (ChAdOx1 nCoV-19) in healthy adults. Trial participant PBMC samples were collected at day 0 and day 28 after the second dose for TCRbeta chain sequencing. The CDR3 regions of human TCRbeta chains were subjected to immunosequencing. In the source study's methods: TCRs in the repertoires were matched against a reference library of SARS-CoV-2-specific TCRs that had been generated with the MIRA antigen-specificity platform. Breadth meant the fraction of unique TCRs that were SARS-CoV-2-associated, whereas depth meant the fraction of total T cells that were SARS-CoV-2-associated. Using the MIRA data, every spike-specific TCR was mapped to the spike region that the TCR reacted to and assigned to either a CD4 or a CD8 class. Log10-transformed breadth and depth values were compared by one-way ANOVA with Sidak's multiple comparisons tests. What TCRdb holds here is the immuneACCESS table cut down to in-frame rearrangements. Part of the clones is not present; checked against another copy, under half of the missing clones reflect an unresolved V gene, and the others are unexplained. For V, J and clone size, that table is used; D and trimming come from the DNA. This sample holds 65,000 to 85,000 clones; over 75% were observed only once. The leading ten clones occupy 11% of the sample.

What the study reported, not specific to this receptor: In the small 56-69-year group, the increase in depth fell short of significance, most likely because of low power. Because no day 14 peak-response samples were available, repertoires were characterized only after the peak T cell response. The vaccine-associated CD4 TCRs covered the entire spike protein, and the dominant responses fell in regions 160-218 and 743-854. Most participants were white British and females outnumbered males, and the authors suggested that clonal diversity may have been underestimated. Reportedly, almost half of the unique spike-specific TCRs recognized epitopes lying outside the regions that are mutated in the B.1.351 and B.1.1.7 variants. Conclusions about previously exposed vaccinees are limited because only a handful of AZD1222 recipients were SARS-CoV-2 seropositive at baseline. Spike-specific TCR breadth and depth rose significantly after two AZD1222 doses compared with day 0 and with MenACWY recipients.

Sample: peripheral blood, taken on day 0 of AZD1222 vaccination. The chain employs TRBV7-2 and TRBJ2-1, with the D segment identity uncertain. The clonotype comes from an adult in good health. The sequenced DNA: TGTGCCAGCAGCCCCCGGGCAGTCGATGAGCAGTTCTTC. Protein translation: CASSPRAVDEQFF.